This T cell receptor beta chain derives from a study of blood T cells in healthy people across ages. V was pared by 3 bases and J by 8 bases, with 6 bases between. This CDR3 contains 11 residues. Next came a second PCR, run for about 6 to 12 cycles, which used a sample-barcoded 5' primer along with a J-beta primer mix. MiXCR, applied by TCRdb to the 5' RACE reads, yields one record per CDR3 protein. The data show about 1.8 million distinct CDR3 sequences, with 40% to 55% seen just once and approximately 2.1% held by the top ten. V usage is TRBV12-3 or TRBV12-4 and J usage is TRBJ2-3; no definite D call. This receptor was obtained from a middle-aged woman in good health. The specimen was blood. In DNA, the CDR3 is TGTGCCAGCAGTTTTGCAGGTACGCAGTATTTT. This gives the protein CASSFAGTQYF.